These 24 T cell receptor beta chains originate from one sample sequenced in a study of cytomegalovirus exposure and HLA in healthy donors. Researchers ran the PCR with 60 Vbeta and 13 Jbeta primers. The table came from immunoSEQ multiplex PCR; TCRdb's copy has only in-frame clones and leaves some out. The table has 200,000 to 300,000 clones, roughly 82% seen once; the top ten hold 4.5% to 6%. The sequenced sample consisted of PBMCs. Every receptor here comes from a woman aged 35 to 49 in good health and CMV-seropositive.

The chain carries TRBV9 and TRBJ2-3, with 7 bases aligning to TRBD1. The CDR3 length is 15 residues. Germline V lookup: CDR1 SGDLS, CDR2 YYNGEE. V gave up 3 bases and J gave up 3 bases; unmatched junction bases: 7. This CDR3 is CASSDRDSPTDTQYF. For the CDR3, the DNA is TGTGCCAGCAGCGATAGGGACAGCCCTACAGATACGCAGTATTTT.

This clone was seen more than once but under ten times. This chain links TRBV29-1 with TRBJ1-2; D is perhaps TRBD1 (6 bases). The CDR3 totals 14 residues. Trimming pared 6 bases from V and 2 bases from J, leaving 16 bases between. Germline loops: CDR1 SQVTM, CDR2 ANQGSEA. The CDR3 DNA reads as TGCAGCGTCCCCATCCCAGACAGGAACTATGGCTACACCTTC. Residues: CSVPIPDRNYGYTF.

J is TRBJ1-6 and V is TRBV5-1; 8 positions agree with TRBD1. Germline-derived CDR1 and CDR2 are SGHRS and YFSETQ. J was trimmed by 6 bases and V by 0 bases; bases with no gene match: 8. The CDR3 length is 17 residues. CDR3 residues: CASSLAWVTGGNSPLHF. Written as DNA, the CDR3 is TGCGCCAGCAGCTTGGCTTGGGTTACAGGGGGTAATTCACCCCTCCACTTT.

CDR3 bases: TGTGCCTGGAGTGTAGGAGCGGGGGGGAAAGAGCAGTACTTC. This sequence encodes CAWSVGAGGKEQYF. The V call is TRBV30, the J call TRBJ2-7; 10 bases are a match to TRBD2. The germline V gene has CDR1 GTSNPN and CDR2 SVGIG (reference sequence). The CDR3 contains 14 residues. With 0 bases clipped from V and 7 bases from J, the junction kept 6 bases outside the gene matches.

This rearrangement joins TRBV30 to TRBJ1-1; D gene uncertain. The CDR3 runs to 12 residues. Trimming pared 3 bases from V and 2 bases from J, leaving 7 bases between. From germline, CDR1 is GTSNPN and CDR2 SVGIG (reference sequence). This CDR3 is CAWSGSNTEAFF. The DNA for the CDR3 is TGTGCCTGGAGCGGGTCAAACACTGAAGCTTTCTTT.

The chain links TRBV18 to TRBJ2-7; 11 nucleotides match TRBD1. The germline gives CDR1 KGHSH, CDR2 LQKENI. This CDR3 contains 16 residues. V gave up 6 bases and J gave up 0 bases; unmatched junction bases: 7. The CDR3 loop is CASSSDGTGGSYEQYF. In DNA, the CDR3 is TGTGCCAGCTCGTCAGACGGGACAGGGGGCTCCTACGAGCAGTACTTC.

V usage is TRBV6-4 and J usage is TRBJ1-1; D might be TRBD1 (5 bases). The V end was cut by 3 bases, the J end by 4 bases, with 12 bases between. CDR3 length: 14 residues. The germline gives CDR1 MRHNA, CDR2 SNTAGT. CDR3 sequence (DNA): TGTGCCAGCAGTGAATATGGGGGGAGCACTGAAGCTTTCTTT. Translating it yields CASSEYGGSTEAFF.

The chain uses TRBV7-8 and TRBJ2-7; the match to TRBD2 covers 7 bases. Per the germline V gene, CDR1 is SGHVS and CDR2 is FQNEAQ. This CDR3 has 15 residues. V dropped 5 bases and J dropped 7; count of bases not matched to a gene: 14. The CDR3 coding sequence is TGTGCCAGCAGCCACTACCTGAGGCGGGAGAGAGAGCAGTACTTC. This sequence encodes CASSHYLRREREQYF.

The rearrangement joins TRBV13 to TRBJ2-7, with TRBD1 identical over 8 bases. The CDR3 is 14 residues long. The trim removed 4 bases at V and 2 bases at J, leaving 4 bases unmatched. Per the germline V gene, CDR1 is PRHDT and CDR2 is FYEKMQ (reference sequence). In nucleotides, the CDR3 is TGTGCCAGCAGCTCAGGACAGGGAGCCTACGAGCAGTACTTC. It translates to CASSSGQGAYEQYF.

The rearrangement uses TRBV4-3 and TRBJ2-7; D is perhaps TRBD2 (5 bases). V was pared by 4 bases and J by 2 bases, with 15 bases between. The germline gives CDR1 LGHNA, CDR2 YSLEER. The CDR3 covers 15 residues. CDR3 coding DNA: TGCGCCAGCAGCCCAGGACTCGCTCCCACCTACGAGCAGTACTTC. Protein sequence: CASSPGLAPTYEQYF.

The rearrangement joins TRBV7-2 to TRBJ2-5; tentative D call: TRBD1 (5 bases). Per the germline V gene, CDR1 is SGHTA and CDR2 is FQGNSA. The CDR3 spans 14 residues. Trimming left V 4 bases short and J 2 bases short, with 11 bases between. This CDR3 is CASSYQTAQETQYF. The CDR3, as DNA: TGTGCCAGCAGCTACCAGACAGCACAAGAGACCCAGTACTTC.

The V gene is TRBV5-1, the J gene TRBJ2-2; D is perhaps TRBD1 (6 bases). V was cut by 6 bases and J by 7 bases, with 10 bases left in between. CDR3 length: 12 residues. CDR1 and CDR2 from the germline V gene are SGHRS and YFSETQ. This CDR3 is CASIAGVGELFF. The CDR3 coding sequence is TGCGCCAGCATCGCAGGGGTCGGGGAGCTGTTTTTT.

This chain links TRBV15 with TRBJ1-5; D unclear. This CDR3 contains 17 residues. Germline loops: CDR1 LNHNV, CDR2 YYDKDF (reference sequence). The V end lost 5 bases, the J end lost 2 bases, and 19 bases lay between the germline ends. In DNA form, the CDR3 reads TGTGCCACCAGCCCCGCTAGCTGGGATCTCGGCAATCAGCCCCAGCATTTT. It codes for CATSPASWDLGNQPQHF.

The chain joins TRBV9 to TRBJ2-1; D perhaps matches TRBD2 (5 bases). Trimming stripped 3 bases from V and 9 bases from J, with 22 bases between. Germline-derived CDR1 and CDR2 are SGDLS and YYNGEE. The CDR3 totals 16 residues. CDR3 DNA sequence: TGTGCCAGCAGCGGTTACGAACAAGTAGAGGGCGTTGAGCAGTTCTTC. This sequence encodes CASSGYEQVEGVEQFF.

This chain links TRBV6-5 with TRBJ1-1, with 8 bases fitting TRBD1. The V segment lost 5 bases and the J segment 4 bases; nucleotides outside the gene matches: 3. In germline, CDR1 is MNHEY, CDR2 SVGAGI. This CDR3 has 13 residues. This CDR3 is CASSRTGGTEAFF. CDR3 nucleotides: TGTGCCAGCAGTCGTACAGGGGGCACTGAAGCTTTCTTT.

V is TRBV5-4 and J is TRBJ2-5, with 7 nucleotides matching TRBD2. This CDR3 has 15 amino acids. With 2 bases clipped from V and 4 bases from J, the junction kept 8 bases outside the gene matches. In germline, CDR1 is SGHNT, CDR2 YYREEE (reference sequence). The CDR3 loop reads CASSFSGRVSETQYF. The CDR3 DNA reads TGTGCCAGCAGCTTTTCAGGGAGGGTGTCAGAGACCCAGTACTTC. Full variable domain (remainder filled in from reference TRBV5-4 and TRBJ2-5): ETGVTQSPTHLIKTRGQQVTLRCSSQSGHNTVSWYQQALGQGPQFIFQYYREEENGRGNFPPRFSGLQFPNYSSELNVNALELDDSALYLCASSFSGRVSETQYFGPGTRLLVL.

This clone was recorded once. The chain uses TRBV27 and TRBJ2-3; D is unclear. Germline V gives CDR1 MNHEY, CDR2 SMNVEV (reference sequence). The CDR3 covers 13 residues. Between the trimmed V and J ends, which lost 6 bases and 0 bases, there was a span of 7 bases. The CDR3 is CASRAGSTDTQYF. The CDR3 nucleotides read TGTGCCAGCAGGGCCGGGAGCACAGATACGCAGTATTTT.

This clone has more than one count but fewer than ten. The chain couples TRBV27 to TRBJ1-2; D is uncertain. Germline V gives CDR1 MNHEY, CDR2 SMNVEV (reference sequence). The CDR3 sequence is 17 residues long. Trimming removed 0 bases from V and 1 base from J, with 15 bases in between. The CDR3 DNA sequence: TGTGCCAGCAGTTTATCGGCTGGGGAGGACTATAACTATGGCTACACCTTC. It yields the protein CASSLSAGEDYNYGYTF.

The CDR3 is CASGLMGLAEYRTDTQYF. The DNA for the CDR3 is TGTGCTAGTGGTTTGATGGGACTAGCGGAATACCGCACAGATACGCAGTATTTT. The rearrangement uses TRBV12-5 and TRBJ2-3, with TRBD2 matching over 11 bases. This CDR3 is 18 amino acids long. Trimming cost V 2 bases and J 1 base; bases outside gene matches: 8. The germline CDR1 and CDR2 sequences are LGHNT and FRNRAP.

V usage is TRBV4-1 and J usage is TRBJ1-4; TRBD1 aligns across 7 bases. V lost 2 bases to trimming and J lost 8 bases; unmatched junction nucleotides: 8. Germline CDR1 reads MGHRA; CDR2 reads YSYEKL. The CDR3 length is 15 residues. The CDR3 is CASSQTTDREEKLFF. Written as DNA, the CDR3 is TGCGCCAGCAGCCAAACTACCGACAGGGAGGAAAAACTGTTTTTT.

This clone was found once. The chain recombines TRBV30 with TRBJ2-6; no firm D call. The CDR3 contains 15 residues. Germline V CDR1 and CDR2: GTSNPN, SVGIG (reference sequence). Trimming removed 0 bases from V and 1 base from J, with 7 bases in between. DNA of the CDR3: TGTGCCTGGAGTGTTCGGTCGTCTGGGGCCAACGTCCTGACTTTC. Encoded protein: CAWSVRSSGANVLTF.

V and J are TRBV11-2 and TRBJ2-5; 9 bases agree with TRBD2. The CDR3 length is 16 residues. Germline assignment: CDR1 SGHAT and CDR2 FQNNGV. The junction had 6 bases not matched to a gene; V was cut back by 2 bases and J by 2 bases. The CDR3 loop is CASSLLASGVQETQYF. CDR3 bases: TGTGCCAGCAGCTTATTGGCTAGCGGGGTACAAGAGACCCAGTACTTC.

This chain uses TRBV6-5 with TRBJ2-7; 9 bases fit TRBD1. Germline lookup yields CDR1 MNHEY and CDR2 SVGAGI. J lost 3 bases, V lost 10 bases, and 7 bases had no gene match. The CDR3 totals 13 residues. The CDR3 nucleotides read TGTGCCACCTTACGGACAGGGGACTACGAGCAGTACTTC. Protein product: CATLRTGDYEQYF.

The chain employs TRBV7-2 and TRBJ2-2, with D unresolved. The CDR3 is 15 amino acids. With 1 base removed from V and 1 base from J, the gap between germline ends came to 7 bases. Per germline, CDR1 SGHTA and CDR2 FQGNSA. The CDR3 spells CASSLDGRNTGELFF. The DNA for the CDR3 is TGTGCCAGCAGCTTAGACGGTCGGAACACCGGGGAGCTGTTTTTT.